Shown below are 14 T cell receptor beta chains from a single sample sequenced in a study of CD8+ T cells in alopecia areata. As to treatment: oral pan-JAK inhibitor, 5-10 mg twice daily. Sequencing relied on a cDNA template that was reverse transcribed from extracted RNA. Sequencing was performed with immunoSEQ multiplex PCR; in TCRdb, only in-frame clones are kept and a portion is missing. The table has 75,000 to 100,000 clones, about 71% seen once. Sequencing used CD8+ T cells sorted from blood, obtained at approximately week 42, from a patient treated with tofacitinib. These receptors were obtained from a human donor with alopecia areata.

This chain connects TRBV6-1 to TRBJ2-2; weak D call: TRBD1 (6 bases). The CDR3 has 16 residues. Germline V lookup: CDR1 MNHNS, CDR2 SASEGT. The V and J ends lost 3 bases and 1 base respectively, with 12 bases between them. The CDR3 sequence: CASSELGTLNTGELFF. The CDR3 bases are TGTGCCAGCAGTGAGTTAGGGACACTGAACACCGGGGAGCTGTTTTTT.

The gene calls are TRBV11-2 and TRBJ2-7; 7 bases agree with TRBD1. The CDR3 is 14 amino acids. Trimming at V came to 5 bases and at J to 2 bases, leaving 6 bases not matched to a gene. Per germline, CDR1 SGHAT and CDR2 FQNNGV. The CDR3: CASSVTGQPYEQYF. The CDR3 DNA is TGTGCCAGCAGCGTGACGGGACAGCCCTACGAGCAGTACTTC.

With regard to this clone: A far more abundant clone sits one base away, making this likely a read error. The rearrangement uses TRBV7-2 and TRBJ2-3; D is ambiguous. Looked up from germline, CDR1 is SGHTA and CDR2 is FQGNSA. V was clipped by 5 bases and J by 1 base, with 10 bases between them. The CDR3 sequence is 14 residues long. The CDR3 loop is CASSPDLGTDTQYF. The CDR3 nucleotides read TGTGCCAGCAGCCCTGACTTAGGCACAGATACGCAGTATTTT.

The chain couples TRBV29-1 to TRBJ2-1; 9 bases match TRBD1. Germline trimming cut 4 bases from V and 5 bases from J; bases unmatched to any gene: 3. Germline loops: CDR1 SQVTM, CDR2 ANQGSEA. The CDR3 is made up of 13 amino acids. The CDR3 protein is CSVGGQGNNEQFF. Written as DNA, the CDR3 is TGCAGCGTTGGTGGACAGGGGAACAATGAGCAGTTCTTC.

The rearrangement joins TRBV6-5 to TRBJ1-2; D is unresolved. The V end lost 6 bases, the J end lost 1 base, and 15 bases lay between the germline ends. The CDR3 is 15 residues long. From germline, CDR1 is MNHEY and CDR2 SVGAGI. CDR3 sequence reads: CASSPVGSLNYGYTF. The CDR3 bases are TGTGCCAGCAGCCCCGTGGGCAGCCTTAACTATGGCTACACCTTC.

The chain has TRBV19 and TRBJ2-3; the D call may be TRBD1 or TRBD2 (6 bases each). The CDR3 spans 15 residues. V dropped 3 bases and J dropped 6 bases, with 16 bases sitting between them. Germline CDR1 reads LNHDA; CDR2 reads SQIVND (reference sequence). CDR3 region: CASSMSGATTDTQYF. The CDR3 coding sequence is TGTGCCAGTAGTATGTCGGGGGCTACGACGGATACGCAGTATTTT.

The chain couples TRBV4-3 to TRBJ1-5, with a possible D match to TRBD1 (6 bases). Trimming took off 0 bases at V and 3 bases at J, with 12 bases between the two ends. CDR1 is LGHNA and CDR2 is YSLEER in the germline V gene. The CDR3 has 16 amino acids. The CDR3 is CASSQEPGANNQPQHF. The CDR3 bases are TGCGCCAGCAGCCAAGAACCAGGGGCCAACAATCAGCCCCAGCATTTT.

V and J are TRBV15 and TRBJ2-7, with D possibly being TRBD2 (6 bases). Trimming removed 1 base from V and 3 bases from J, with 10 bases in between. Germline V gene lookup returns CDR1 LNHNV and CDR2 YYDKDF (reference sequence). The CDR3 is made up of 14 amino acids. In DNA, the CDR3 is TGTGCCACCAGCAGAGGAGGGGAGGACTACGAGCAGTACTTC. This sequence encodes CATSRGGEDYEQYF.

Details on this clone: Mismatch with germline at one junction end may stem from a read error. CDR3: CASSSPRVIAKNIQYF. CDR3 sequence (DNA): TGTGCCAGCAGCTCGCCCAGGGTAATAGCCAAAAATATTCAGTACTTC. The chain is built from TRBV5-6 and TRBJ2-4; D possibly corresponds to TRBD1 (5 bases). CDR1 and CDR2 (germline): SGHDT, YYEEEE. The CDR3 has 16 residues.

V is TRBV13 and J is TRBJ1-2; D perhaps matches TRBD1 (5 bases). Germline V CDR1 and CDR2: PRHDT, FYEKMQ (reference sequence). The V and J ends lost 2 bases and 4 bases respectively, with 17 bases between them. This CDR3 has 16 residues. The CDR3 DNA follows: TGTGCCAGCAGCTTAAGGTTAGAGGGACCACTCTATGGCTACACCTTC. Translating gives CASSLRLEGPLYGYTF.

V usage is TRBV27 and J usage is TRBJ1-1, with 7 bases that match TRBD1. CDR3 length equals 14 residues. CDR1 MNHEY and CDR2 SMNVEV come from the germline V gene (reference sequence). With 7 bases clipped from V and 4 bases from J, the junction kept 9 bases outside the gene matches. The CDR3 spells CASTDRDGGTEAFF. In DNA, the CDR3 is TGTGCCAGCACCGACAGGGATGGGGGCACTGAAGCTTTCTTT.

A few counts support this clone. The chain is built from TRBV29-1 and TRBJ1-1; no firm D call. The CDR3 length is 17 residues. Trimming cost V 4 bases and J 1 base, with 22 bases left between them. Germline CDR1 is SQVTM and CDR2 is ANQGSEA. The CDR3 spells CSVAGVVGARGNTEAFF. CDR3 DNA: TGCAGCGTTGCAGGAGTAGTAGGTGCACGGGGGAACACTGAAGCTTTCTTT.

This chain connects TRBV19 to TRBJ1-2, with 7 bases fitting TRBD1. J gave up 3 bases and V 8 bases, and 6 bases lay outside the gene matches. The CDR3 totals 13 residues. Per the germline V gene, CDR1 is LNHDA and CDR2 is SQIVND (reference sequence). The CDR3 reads CASSRGTDYGYTF. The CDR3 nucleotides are TGTGCCAGTTCAAGAGGGACAGACTATGGCTACACCTTC.

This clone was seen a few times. CDR3 bases: TGTGCCAGCAGCTTAAGGGCGGCGGGGACTGAAGCTTTCTTT. Its protein product is CASSLRAAGTEAFF. This rearrangement joins TRBV7-3 to TRBJ1-1; D is unclear. Trimming took 1 base from V and 5 from J, leaving 11 bases between them. CDR1 is SGHTA and CDR2 is FQGTGA in the germline V gene. The CDR3 is 14 amino acids.